Listed here are 10 T cell receptor beta chains from one sample, sequenced in a study of STAT3 mutations in large granular lymphocyte leukemia. The study, taken as a whole, reports: Every T-LGLL patient had at least one immunodominant TCRbeta clonotype.

These TCRs' antigens remain unknown. Assay: immunoSEQ multiplex PCR; the TCRdb copy retains only in-frame clones and omits some. This sample has 3,000 to 4,500 clones; about two fifths occur once, and the top ten carry about 88%. Sequencing input: peripheral blood mononuclear cells. The source is a man aged 60 to 75 with T-cell large granular lymphocyte leukemia. Some clones in this sample may be carry-over from other donors' samples.

This clone was observed a few times. The chain employs TRBV25-1 and TRBJ1-5; D call uncertain. Per germline, CDR1 MGHDK and CDR2 SYGVNS. The length of the CDR3 is 13 residues. V lost 6 bases and J 4 bases, leaving 10 bases between the germline ends. The CDR3 loop reads CASSQDGNQPQHF. As DNA, the CDR3 is TGTGCCAGCAGCCAAGACGGGAATCAGCCCCAGCATTTT. Looking up the rest from reference TRBV25-1 and TRBJ1-5 gives the full variable domain: EADIYQTPRYLVIGTGKKITLECSQTMGHDKMYWYQQDPGMELHLIHYSYGVNSTEKGDLSSESTVSRIRTEHFPLTLESARPSHTSQYLCASSQDGNQPQHFGDGTRLSIL.

A single count supports this clone. The CDR3 reads CAWSVRPTEAFF. DNA for the CDR3: TGTGCCTGGAGTGTACGCCCCACTGAAGCTTTCTTT. This chain joins TRBV30 and TRBJ1-1; D not resolved. The CDR3 totals 12 residues. V lost 0 bases and J lost 4, with 6 bases in between. The germline V gene has CDR1 GTSNPN and CDR2 SVGIG (reference sequence).

This chain joins TRBV7-9 and TRBJ1-1; possibly TRBD1 for D (5 bases). The CDR3 is 17 amino acids. Trimming removed 4 bases at V and 1 base at J, with 19 bases between. The germline gives CDR1 SEHNR, CDR2 FQNEAQ (reference sequence). In DNA, the CDR3 is TGTGCCAGCAGCTCCTCACCCGGACAAGGGCCGAACACTGAAGCTTTCTTT. It yields the protein CASSSSPGQGPNTEAFF.

V gene TRBV6-6 combines with J gene TRBJ2-4, with TRBD1 matching over 7 bases. The CDR3 spans 14 residues. The ends lost 5 bases at V and 5 bases at J; junction bases unmatched: 6. Looked up from germline, CDR1 is MNHNY and CDR2 is SVGAGI (reference sequence). CDR3 nucleotides: TGTGCCAGCAGTGGCCGGGACAGACAAAACATTCAGTACTTC. Its protein is CASSGRDRQNIQYF.

The gene calls are TRBV20-1 and TRBJ2-7; 9 bases agree with TRBD1. V was pared by 6 bases and J by 11 bases, with 5 bases of the junction left unmatched. Germline loops: CDR1 DFQATT, CDR2 SNEGSKA (reference sequence). CDR3 size: 10 residues. In DNA, the CDR3 is TGCAGTGCGACGACAGGGGGTGAGTACGTC. Translating it yields CSATTGGEYV.

The V and J genes are TRBV27 and TRBJ2-1, with 7 bases aligning to TRBD1. Germline V gene lookup returns CDR1 MNHEY and CDR2 SMNVEV (reference sequence). V lost 1 base to trimming and J lost 4 bases; unmatched junction nucleotides: 1. The CDR3 length is 14 residues. CDR3 residues: CASSLLGQYNEQFF. As DNA, the CDR3 is TGTGCCAGCAGTTTATTGGGACAGTACAATGAGCAGTTCTTC.

The sample holds one count of this clone. The chain links TRBV5-4 to TRBJ2-3; D gene ambiguous. V lost 2 bases to trimming and J lost 0 bases, with 4 bases between them. This CDR3 contains 13 residues. Per germline, CDR1 SGHNT and CDR2 YYREEE (reference sequence). CDR3 region: CASSLESTDTQYF. CDR3 nucleotide sequence: TGTGCCAGCAGCTTAGAGAGCACAGATACGCAGTATTTT.

In this sample, this clone is medium-sized. This chain connects TRBV6-1 to TRBJ2-7; 11 positions agree with TRBD1. Germline assignment: CDR1 MNHNS and CDR2 SASEGT. V lost 4 bases and J lost 5; bases outside the gene matches: 7. CDR3 size: 15 residues. CDR3: CASSVQVGQGDEQYV. The CDR3 coding sequence is TGTGCCAGCAGTGTCCAGGTGGGACAGGGGGACGAGCAGTACGTC.

This clone was observed a few times. The J gene is TRBJ2-7, the V gene TRBV7-2; no clear D. V lost 1 base and J lost 5, with 6 bases in between. The CDR3 loop spans 12 amino acids. CDR1 is SGHTA, CDR2 FQGNSA, per germline. Written as DNA, the CDR3 is TGTGCCAGCAGCTTAGGAGCAGACGAGCAGTACTTC. Translated: CASSLGADEQYF.

V usage is TRBV6-1 and J usage is TRBJ1-5; D gene ambiguous. The CDR3 is 13 amino acids. Germline CDR1 reads MNHNS; CDR2 reads SASEGT. Trimming shortened V by 7 bases and J by 1 base, and 8 bases separated the two germline ends. The DNA of the CDR3 is TGTGCCAGCACGATTCAAAGCAATCAGCCCCAGCATTTT. Residues: CASTIQSNQPQHF.